The sequence of this TCR beta chain was determined in a study of blood T cell repertoires in COVID-19. About the study: There were acute and convalescent COVID-19 samples, and they came from the United States, Italy and Spain.

Sequenced by immunoSEQ multiplex PCR; TCRdb stores in-frame clones only, minus some. The sample includes 150,000 to 200,000 clones, around 90% of them seen just once. Trimming cost V 8 bases and J 3 bases; bases outside gene matches: 10. This CDR3 contains 17 residues. Germline V CDR1 and CDR2: MNHEY, SMNVEV (reference sequence). Recruitment covered over 20 US areas and drew participants whose ages spanned about 18 to 90 years. Donors in Cohort 3 who had recovered were those with two negative PCRs, healthcare professional clearance, or resolution of their symptoms. The chain recombines TRBV27 with TRBJ2-2; 12 bases fit TRBD1. This TCR was recovered from a woman younger than 30 who had recovered from COVID-19. The sample was PBMCs or T cells enriched from blood (not recorded which). This CDR3 is CASRTGDRGQDTGELFF. CDR3 DNA: TGTGCCAGCCGCACCGGGGACAGGGGGCAGGACACCGGGGAGCTGTTTTTT.